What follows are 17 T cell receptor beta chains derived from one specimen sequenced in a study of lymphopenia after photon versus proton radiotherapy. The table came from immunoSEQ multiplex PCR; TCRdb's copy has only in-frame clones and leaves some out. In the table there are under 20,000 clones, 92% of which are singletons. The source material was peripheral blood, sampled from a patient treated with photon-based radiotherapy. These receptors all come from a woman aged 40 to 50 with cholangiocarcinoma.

The CDR3 sequence: CASSGRSSYEQYF. Here the CDR3 DNA reads TGTGCCAGCAGCGGGAGGAGCTCCTACGAGCAGTACTTC. The J gene is TRBJ2-7, the V gene TRBV5-4; D may be TRBD2 (6 bases). Per germline, CDR1 SGHNT and CDR2 YYREEE (reference sequence). This CDR3 is built from 13 residues. V shed 4 bases and J shed 0 bases, with 8 bases lying between them. The full variable domain, with the rest looked up from reference TRBV5-4 and TRBJ2-7, is ETGVTQSPTHLIKTRGQQVTLRCSSQSGHNTVSWYQQALGQGPQFIFQYYREEENGRGNFPPRFSGLQFPNYSSELNVNALELDDSALYLCASSGRSSYEQYFGPGTRLTVT.

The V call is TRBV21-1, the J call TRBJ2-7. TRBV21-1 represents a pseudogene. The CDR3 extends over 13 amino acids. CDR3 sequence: CASSQALGAEQYF. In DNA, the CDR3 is TGTGCCAGCAGCCAAGCCTTGGGTGCCGAGCAGTACTTC.

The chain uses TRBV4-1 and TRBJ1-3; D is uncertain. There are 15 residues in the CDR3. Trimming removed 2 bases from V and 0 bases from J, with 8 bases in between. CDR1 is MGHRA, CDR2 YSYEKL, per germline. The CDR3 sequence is CASSQSTLSGNTIYF. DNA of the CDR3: TGCGCCAGCAGCCAATCGACGCTCTCTGGAAACACCATATATTTT.

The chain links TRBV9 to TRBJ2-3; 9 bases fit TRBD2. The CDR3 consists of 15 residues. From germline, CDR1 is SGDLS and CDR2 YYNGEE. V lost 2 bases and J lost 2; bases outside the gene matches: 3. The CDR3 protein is CASSVSGRFTDTQYF. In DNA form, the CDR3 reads TGTGCCAGCAGCGTTAGCGGGAGATTCACAGATACGCAGTATTTT.

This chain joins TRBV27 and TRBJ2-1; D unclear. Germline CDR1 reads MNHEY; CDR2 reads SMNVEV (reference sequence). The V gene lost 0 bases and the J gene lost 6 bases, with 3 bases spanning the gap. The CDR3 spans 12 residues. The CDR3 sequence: CASSLSGNEQFF. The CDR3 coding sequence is TGTGCCAGCAGTTTATCGGGCAATGAGCAGTTCTTC.

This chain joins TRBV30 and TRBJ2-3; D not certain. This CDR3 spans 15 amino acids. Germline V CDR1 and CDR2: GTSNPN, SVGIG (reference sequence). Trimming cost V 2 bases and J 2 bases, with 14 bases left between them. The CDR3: CAWSTGRRSTDTQYF. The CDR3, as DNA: TGTGCCTGGAGTACTGGGCGGCGATCCACAGATACGCAGTATTTT.

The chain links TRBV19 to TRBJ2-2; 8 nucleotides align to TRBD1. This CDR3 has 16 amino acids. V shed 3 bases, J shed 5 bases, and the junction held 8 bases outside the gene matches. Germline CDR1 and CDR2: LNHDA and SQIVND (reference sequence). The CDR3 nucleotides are TGTGCCAGTAGTATCGGACAGGGTCGGTTGACCGGGGAGCTGTTTTTT. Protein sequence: CASSIGQGRLTGELFF.

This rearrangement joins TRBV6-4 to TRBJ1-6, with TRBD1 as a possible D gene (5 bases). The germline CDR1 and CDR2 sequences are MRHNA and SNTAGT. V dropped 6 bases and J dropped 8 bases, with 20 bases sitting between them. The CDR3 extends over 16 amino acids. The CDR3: CASRAGGGRMDSPLHF. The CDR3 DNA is TGTGCCAGCAGAGCGGGGGGGGGTAGGATGGATTCACCCCTCCACTTT.

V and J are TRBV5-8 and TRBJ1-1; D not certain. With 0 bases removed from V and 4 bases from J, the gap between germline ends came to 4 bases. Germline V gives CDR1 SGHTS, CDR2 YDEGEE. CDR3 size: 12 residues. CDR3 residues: CASSLGITEAFF. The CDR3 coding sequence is TGTGCCAGCAGCTTGGGAATCACTGAAGCTTTCTTT.

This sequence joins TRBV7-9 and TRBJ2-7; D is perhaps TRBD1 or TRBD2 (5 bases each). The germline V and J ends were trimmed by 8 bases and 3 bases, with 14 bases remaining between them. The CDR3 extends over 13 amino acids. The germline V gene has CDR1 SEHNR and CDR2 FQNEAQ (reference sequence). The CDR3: CASVGTDLYEQYF. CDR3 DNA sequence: TGTGCCAGCGTTGGGACCGATCTCTACGAGCAGTACTTC.

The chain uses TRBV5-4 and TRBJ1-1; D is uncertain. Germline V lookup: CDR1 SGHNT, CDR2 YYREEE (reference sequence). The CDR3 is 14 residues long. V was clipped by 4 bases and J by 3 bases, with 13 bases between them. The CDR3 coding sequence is TGTGCCAGCAGCATGCCCCTCCGGGACACTGAAGCTTTCTTT. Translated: CASSMPLRDTEAFF.

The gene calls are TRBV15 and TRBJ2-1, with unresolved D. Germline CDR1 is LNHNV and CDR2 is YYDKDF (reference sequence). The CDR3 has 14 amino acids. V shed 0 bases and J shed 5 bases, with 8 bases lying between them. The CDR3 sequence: CATSRDIRDNEQFF. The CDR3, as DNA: TGTGCCACCAGCAGAGATATCCGAGACAATGAGCAGTTCTTC.

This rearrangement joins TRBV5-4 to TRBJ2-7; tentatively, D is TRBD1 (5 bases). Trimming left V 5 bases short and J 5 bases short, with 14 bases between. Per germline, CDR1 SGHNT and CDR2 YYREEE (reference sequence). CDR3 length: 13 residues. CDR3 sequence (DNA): TGTGCCAGCAGTCACGACAGAGTCCACGAGCAGTACTTC. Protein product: CASSHDRVHEQYF.

The CDR3 DNA reads as TGTGCCAGCAGCCAAGATAGCAGGGTAGAGACCCAGTACTTC. Translated: CASSQDSRVETQYF. The J gene is TRBJ2-5, the V gene TRBV14; TRBD1 might be the D (5 bases). CDR3 size: 14 residues. The germline gives CDR1 SGHDN, CDR2 FVKESK. The V end was cut by 0 bases, the J end by 4 bases, with 9 bases between.

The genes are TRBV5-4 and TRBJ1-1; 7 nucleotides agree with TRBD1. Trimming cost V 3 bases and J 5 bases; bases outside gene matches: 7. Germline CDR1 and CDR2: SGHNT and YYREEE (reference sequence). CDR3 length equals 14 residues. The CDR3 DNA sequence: TGTGCCAGCAGCTCCGTGACAGGGCAAACTGAAGCTTTCTTT. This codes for CASSSVTGQTEAFF.

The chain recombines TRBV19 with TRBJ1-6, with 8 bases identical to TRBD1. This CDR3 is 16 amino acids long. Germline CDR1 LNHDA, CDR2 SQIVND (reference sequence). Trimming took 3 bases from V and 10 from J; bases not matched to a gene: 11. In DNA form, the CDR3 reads TGTGCCAGTAGTATGGGAGGGACAGGTTTTCGATCACCCCTCCACTTT. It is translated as CASSMGGTGFRSPLHF.

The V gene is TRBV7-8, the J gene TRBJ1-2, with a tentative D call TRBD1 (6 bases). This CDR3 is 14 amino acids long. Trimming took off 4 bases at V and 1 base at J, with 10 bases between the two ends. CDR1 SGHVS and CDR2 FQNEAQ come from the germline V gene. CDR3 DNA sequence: TGTGCCAGCAGCTCGGGACATGGTAACTATGGCTACACCTTC. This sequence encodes CASSSGHGNYGYTF.